A single sample is the source of the 23 T cell receptor beta chains below, sequenced in a study of OX40 agonist ivuxolimab in advanced cancers. TCRdb's copy holds only in-frame clones and misses some; the assay was immunoSEQ multiplex PCR. The top ten hold around 0.33% of the sample, which has over 95,000 clones, around 90% seen once. The specimen was CD4+ or CD8+ T cells sorted from blood, collected in a trial of the OX40 agonist ivuxolimab. Every receptor here comes from an adult with an advanced solid tumor such as melanoma, head and neck, liver or kidney cancer.

This chain joins TRBV6-1 and TRBJ2-7; no firm D call. The CDR3 runs to 13 residues. V dropped 6 bases and J dropped 0 bases, with 9 bases sitting between them. Per the germline V gene, CDR1 is MNHNS and CDR2 is SASEGT. In DNA, the CDR3 is TGTGCCAGCAGGGGCGAGAGCTCCTACGAGCAGTACTTC. It codes for CASRGESSYEQYF.

The V gene is TRBV7-7, the J gene TRBJ2-2; the D gene is possibly TRBD1 (6 bases). This CDR3 region has 16 residues. V lost 4 bases, J lost 4 bases, and 16 bases lay in between. The germline CDR1 and CDR2 sequences are SSHAT and FNYEAQ (reference sequence). CDR3 DNA sequence: TGTGCCAGCAGCTCACAGGGCGGTGGAGGCACCGGGGAGCTGTTTTTT. Encoded protein: CASSSQGGGGTGELFF. Full variable domain (outside the CDR3, taken from reference TRBV7-7 and TRBJ2-2): GAGVSQSPRYKVTKRGQDVTLRCDPISSHATLYWYQQALGQGPEFLTYFNYEAQPDKSGLPSDRFSAERPEGSISTLTIQRTEQRDSAMYRCASSSQGGGGTGELFFGEGSRLTVL.

This clone was seen only a few times. The V gene is TRBV7-9, the J gene TRBJ1-1; the D is unclear. Germline lookup yields CDR1 SEHNR and CDR2 FQNEAQ (reference sequence). This CDR3 comprises 13 residues. Trimming left V 1 base short and J 4 bases short, with 7 bases between. The CDR3: CASSLGGFTEAFF. The CDR3 DNA is TGTGCCAGCAGCTTAGGGGGTTTCACTGAAGCTTTCTTT.

This clone has just one count. This chain uses TRBV7-9 with TRBJ1-4; D not certain. Germline CDR1 is SEHNR and CDR2 is FQNEAQ (reference sequence). The ends were cut back, 3 bases at V and 5 bases at J, with 10 bases in the middle. CDR3 length: 14 amino acids. CDR3 region: CASSLGGRNEKLFF. CDR3 DNA: TGTGCCAGCAGCTTGGGTGGCAGAAATGAAAAACTGTTTTTT.

This rearrangement joins TRBV4-3 to TRBJ2-1; 7 bases line up with TRBD1. CDR1 is LGHNA, CDR2 YSLEER, per germline. V was pared by 4 bases and J by 2 bases, with 2 bases of the junction left unmatched. The CDR3 loop spans 14 amino acids. CDR3 sequence (DNA): TGCGCCAGCAGCCGGCAGGGGGCCTACAATGAGCAGTTCTTC. Translating gives CASSRQGAYNEQFF.

The chain recombines TRBV19 with TRBJ1-1, with D perhaps TRBD1 (5 bases). The CDR3 contains 15 residues. V lost 4 bases, J lost 0 bases, and 12 bases lay in between. Germline loops: CDR1 LNHDA, CDR2 SQIVND (reference sequence). CDR3 in amino acids: CASSRLDSMNTEAFF. The CDR3 nucleotides are TGTGCCAGTAGTAGGTTAGACAGCATGAACACTGAAGCTTTCTTT.

The chain combines TRBV18 with TRBJ2-2; possible D gene TRBD2, 6 bases. The germline gives CDR1 KGHSH, CDR2 LQKENI. The CDR3 runs 15 residues. Trimming shortened V by 3 bases and J by 8 bases, and 16 bases separated the two germline ends. The DNA of the CDR3 is TGTGCCAGCTCACCCAGCGGGTCCGCACAAGGGGAGCTGTTTTTT. It yields the protein CASSPSGSAQGELFF.

The chain is built from TRBV10-1 and TRBJ2-1; 8 nucleotides agree with TRBD2. Germline V gene sequence: CDR1 WNHNN, CDR2 SYGVQD (reference sequence). V was clipped by 0 bases and J by 7 bases; unmatched bases: 8. This CDR3 spans 16 amino acids. CDR3 protein: CASSESFGRARNEQFF. DNA of the CDR3: TGCGCCAGCAGTGAGTCGTTCGGGAGGGCCCGGAATGAGCAGTTCTTC.

V is TRBV7-2 and J is TRBJ1-5; D remains ambiguous. Trimming took off 5 bases at V and 5 bases at J, with 10 bases between the two ends. Germline V gene data show CDR1 as SGHTA and CDR2 as FQGNSA. The CDR3 has 13 residues. The CDR3 region is CASSPSRDQPQHF. DNA of the CDR3: TGTGCCAGCAGCCCTAGTCGGGATCAGCCCCAGCATTTT. The full variable domain, rest sourced from reference TRBV7-2 and TRBJ1-5, is GAGVSQSPSNKVTEKGKDVELRCDPISGHTALYWYRQSLGQGLEFLIYFQGNSAPDKSGLPSDRFSAERTGGSVSTLTIQRTQQEDSAVYLCASSPSRDQPQHFGDGTRLSIL.

The J gene is TRBJ1-5, the V gene TRBV10-3, with a tentative D call TRBD1 (5 bases). The CDR3 totals 14 residues. Germline V CDR1 and CDR2: ENHRY, SYGVKD. The V gene lost 10 bases and the J gene lost 0 bases, with 13 bases spanning the gap. In DNA form, the CDR3 reads TGTGCCACCTCGTCTGGGGGTAGCAATCAGCCCCAGCATTTT. It codes for CATSSGGSNQPQHF.

The V and J genes are TRBV13 and TRBJ2-7, with TRBD2 matching over 7 bases. The CDR3 is made up of 15 amino acids. V shed 3 bases and J 0 bases; nucleotides not matched to a gene: 5. Looked up from germline, CDR1 is PRHDT and CDR2 is FYEKMQ (reference sequence). Written as DNA, the CDR3 is TGTGCCAGCAGCTTGGCCCAGCGGGGCTCCTACGAGCAGTACTTC. It encodes CASSLAQRGSYEQYF.

CDR3 region: CASSSREFPYEQYF. In nucleotides, the CDR3 is TGTGCCAGCAGTTCACGGGAGTTTCCCTACGAGCAGTACTTC. This rearrangement joins TRBV27 to TRBJ2-7; perhaps TRBD2 as D (6 bases). Trimming took 4 bases from V and 2 from J, leaving 12 bases between them. The CDR3 length is 14 residues. Germline V lookup: CDR1 MNHEY, CDR2 SMNVEV (reference sequence).

The CDR3 loop is CASSVNSQETQYF. DNA of the CDR3: TGTGCCAGCAGTGTGAACAGTCAAGAGACCCAGTACTTC. The chain employs TRBV6-4 and TRBJ2-5; D is undetermined. The ends were cut back, 4 bases at V and 2 bases at J, with 8 bases in the middle. There are 13 residues in the CDR3. Germline CDR1 reads MRHNA; CDR2 reads SNTAGT.

J is TRBJ2-3 and V is TRBV9; 9 bases map to TRBD1. The CDR3 is made up of 15 amino acids. V lost 3 bases, J lost 6 bases, and 8 bases stayed unmatched. Germline CDR1 and CDR2: SGDLS and YYNGEE. The CDR3 coding sequence is TGTGCCAGCAGCGCCCTCGGGACAGGGATCGATACGCAGTATTTT. Amino acids: CASSALGTGIDTQYF.

The chain is built from TRBV28 and TRBJ2-7, with 7 bases lining up with TRBD2. In germline, CDR1 is MDHEN, CDR2 SYDVKM. CDR3 length: 12 residues. V gave up 4 bases and J gave up 4 bases; unmatched junction bases: 1. CDR3 in amino acids: CASSSGRYEQYF. CDR3 bases: TGTGCCAGCAGTTCCGGGAGGTACGAGCAGTACTTC.

The chain carries TRBV7-2 and TRBJ2-6; TRBD1 agrees at 9 bases. V gave up 5 bases and J gave up 0 bases; unmatched junction bases: 11. This CDR3 is 19 amino acids long. Germline-derived CDR1 and CDR2 are SGHTA and FQGNSA. CDR3 in DNA: TGTGCCAGCAGCCCTTACCGGGGACAGGGTTTCTCTGGGGCCAACGTCCTGACTTTC. It specifies CASSPYRGQGFSGANVLTF.

V gene TRBV4-3 combines with J gene TRBJ2-3, with 12 nucleotides matching TRBD2. Germline CDR1 is LGHNA and CDR2 is YSLEER. This CDR3 is built from 18 residues. V was pared by 1 base and J by 2 bases, with 7 bases of the junction left unmatched. The DNA for the CDR3 is TGCGCCAGCAGCCAAGGACTAGCGGGAGAACAGATCACAGATACGCAGTATTTT. This codes for CASSQGLAGEQITDTQYF.

The chain has TRBV6-5 and TRBJ2-7; TRBD2 matches 12 bases. This CDR3 contains 15 residues. J was trimmed by 2 bases and V by 3 bases; bases with no gene match: 2. In germline, CDR1 is MNHEY, CDR2 SVGAGI. The CDR3 sequence: CASSYASGRAYEQYF. The CDR3 DNA follows: TGTGCCAGCAGTTATGCTAGCGGGAGGGCCTACGAGCAGTACTTC.

The V call is TRBV28, the J call TRBJ2-7, with TRBD1 as a possible D gene (5 bases). V was trimmed by 6 bases and J by 0 bases, leaving 18 bases between them. Looked up from germline, CDR1 is MDHEN and CDR2 is SYDVKM. The CDR3 totals 16 residues. The CDR3 DNA sequence: TGTGCCAGCAGCCGACGTAGGACACATAGCTCCTACGAGCAGTACTTC. This sequence encodes CASSRRRTHSSYEQYF. Combining the CDR3 with reference TRBV28 and TRBJ2-7 gives the whole variable domain DVKVTQSSRYLVKRTGEKVFLECVQDMDHENMFWYRQDPGLGLRLIYFSYDVKMKEKGDIPEGYSVSREKKERFSLILESASTNQTSMYLCASSRRRTHSSYEQYFGPGTRLTVT.

The chain carries TRBV11-2 and TRBJ2-7, with 8 bases fitting TRBD2. The CDR3 loop spans 14 amino acids. Germline V gene data show CDR1 as SGHAT and CDR2 as FQNNGV. The V gene end was trimmed by 2 bases and the J gene end by 3 bases; junction bases not matched to a gene: 3. CDR3 DNA: TGTGCCAGCAGCTTACTAGCGGGCTACTACGAGCAGTACTTC. This translates into CASSLLAGYYEQYF.

The chain is built from TRBV7-2 and TRBJ1-5; D is uncertain. The CDR3 length is 16 residues. Trimming took off 5 bases at V and 2 bases at J, with 16 bases between the two ends. Germline CDR1 and CDR2: SGHTA and FQGNSA. CDR3 bases: TGTGCCAGCAGCCCAGACGGGGTAGGCGGCAATCAGCCCCAGCATTTT. It translates to CASSPDGVGGNQPQHF.

The chain combines TRBV19 with TRBJ2-7; D call uncertain. V lost 0 bases and J lost 4, with 4 bases in between. The CDR3 contains 12 residues. Germline CDR1 LNHDA, CDR2 SQIVND (reference sequence). The CDR3 here is CASSIDGYEQYF. In nucleotides, the CDR3 is TGTGCCAGTAGTATAGACGGTTACGAGCAGTACTTC. Together with reference TRBV19 and TRBJ2-7, the CDR3 gives the full variable domain: DGGITQSPKYLFRKEGQNVTLSCEQNLNHDAMYWYRQDPGQGLRLIYYSQIVNDFQKGDIAEGYSVSREKKESFPLTVTSAQKNPTAFYLCASSIDGYEQYFGPGTRLTVT.

This chain uses TRBV27 with TRBJ1-1, with unresolved D. Germline V gene sequence: CDR1 MNHEY, CDR2 SMNVEV (reference sequence). The CDR3 consists of 12 residues. Trimming took 3 bases from V and 9 from J, leaving 11 bases between them. The CDR3 sequence is CASSLRSGKAFF. CDR3 DNA sequence: TGTGCCAGCAGTTTGAGATCCGGGAAAGCTTTCTTT.